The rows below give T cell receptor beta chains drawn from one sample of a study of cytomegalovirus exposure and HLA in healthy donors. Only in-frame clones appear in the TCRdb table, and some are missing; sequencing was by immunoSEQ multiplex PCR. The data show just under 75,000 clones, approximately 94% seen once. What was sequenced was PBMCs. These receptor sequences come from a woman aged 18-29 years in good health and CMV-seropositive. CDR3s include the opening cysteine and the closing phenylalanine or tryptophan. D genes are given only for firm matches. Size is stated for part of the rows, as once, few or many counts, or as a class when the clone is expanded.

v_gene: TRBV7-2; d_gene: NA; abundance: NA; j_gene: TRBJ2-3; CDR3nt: TGTGCCAGCAGCTTATGGAGCCGCACAGATACGCAGTATTTT; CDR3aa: CASSLWSRTDTQYF
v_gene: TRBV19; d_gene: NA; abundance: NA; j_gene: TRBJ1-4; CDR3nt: TGTGCCAGTAGTCTCGGGACACTTGCAACTAATGAAAAACTGTTTTTT; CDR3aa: CASSLGTLATNEKLFF
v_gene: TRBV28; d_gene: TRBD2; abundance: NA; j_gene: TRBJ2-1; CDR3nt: TGTGCCAGCAGGACTTTCGGCGGGGGGGTGAATGAGCAGTTCTTC; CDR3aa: CASRTFGGGVNEQFF
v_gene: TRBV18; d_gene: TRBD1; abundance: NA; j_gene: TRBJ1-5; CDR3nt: TGTGCCAGCTCACGCCGGGACAGGGTTGGCAATCAGCCCCAGCATTTT; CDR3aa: CASSRRDRVGNQPQHF
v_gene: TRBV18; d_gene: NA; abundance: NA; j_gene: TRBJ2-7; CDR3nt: TGTGCCAGCTCACCTGACAGGAATACCTACGAGCAGTACTTC; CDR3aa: CASSPDRNTYEQYF
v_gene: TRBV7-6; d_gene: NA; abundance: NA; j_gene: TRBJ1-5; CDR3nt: TGTGCCAGCAGCTTAGTGGAGAATCAGCCCCAGCATTTT; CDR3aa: CASSLVENQPQHF
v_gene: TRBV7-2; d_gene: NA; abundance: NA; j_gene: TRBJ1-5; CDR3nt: TGTGCCAGCAGCCTAACGGCAGGGAGGGGCAATCAGCCCCAGCATTTT; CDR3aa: CASSLTAGRGNQPQHF
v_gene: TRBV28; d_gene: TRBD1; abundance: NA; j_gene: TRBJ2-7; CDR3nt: TGTGCCAGCAGCCTAGGACAGGGTCTTAGGGACTTC; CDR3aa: CASSLGQGLRDF
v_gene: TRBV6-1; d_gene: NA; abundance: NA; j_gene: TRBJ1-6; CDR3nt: TGTGCCAGCAGTGCGACTAAATATAATTCACCCCTCCACTTT; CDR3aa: CASSATKYNSPLHF
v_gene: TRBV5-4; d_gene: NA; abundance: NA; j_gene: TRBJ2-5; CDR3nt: TGTGCCAGCAGCTCTGAGAAGAACTTACAAGAGACCCAGTACTTC; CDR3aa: CASSSEKNLQETQYF
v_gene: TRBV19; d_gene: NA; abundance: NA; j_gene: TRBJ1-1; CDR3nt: TGTGCCAGTAGTATAATGGCAAGAGGACTCCTTAGCAATGAAGCTTTCTTT; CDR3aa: CASSIMARGLLSNEAFF
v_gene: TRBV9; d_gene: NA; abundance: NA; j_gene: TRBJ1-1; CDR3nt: TGTGCCAGCAGCGTACCGGCGACAGCGAACACTGAAGCTTTCTTT; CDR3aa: CASSVPATANTEAFF
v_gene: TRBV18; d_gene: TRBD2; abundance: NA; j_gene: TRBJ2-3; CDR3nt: TGTGCCAGCTCAGGAACCAGCGGGGGACCCACAGATACGCAGTATTTT; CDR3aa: CASSGTSGGPTDTQYF
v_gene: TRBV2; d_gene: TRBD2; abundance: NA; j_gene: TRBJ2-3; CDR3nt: TGTGCCAGCAGTGAGGGCGGTCCGGGGGGGAGGGCAGATACGCAGTATTTT; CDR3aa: CASSEGGPGGRADTQYF
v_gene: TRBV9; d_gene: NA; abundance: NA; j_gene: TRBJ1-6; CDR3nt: TGTGCCAGCAGCGTAGTTCCGGGGGGTAATTCACCCCTCCACTTT; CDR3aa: CASSVVPGGNSPLHF
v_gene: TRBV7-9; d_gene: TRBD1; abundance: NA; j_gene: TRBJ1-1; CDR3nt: TGTGCCAGCAGCCCAGGGACAGTCGACACTGAAGCTTTCTTT; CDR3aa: CASSPGTVDTEAFF
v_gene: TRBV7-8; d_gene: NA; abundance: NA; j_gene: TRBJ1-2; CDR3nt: TGTGCCAGCAGCCCAACCGACAGTGCCGGGCGGTACACCTTC; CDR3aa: CASSPTDSAGRYTF
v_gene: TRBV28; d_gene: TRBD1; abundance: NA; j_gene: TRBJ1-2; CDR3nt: TGTGCCAGCAGTCCAGACGCCGGGACAGGGAATGGCTACACCTTC; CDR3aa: CASSPDAGTGNGYTF
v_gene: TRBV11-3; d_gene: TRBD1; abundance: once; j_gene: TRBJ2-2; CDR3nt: TGTGCCAGCAGCTTACGGACAGGTCGTTCCGGGGAGCTGTTTTTT; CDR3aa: CASSLRTGRSGELFF
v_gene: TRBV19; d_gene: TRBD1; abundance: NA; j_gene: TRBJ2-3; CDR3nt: TGTGCCAGTAGTAGTACGACAGGGGGCACGACAGATACGCAGTATTTT; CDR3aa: CASSSTTGGTTDTQYF
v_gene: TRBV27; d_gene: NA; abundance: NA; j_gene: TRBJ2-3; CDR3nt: TGTGCCAGCAGTTCAGACCTTGGTTCGACTCTATACCAAGCCACAGATACGCAGTATTTT; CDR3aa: CASSSDLGSTLYQATDTQYF
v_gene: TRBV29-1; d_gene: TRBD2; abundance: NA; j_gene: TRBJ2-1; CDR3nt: TGCAGCGTTGAACATACTAGCGCTCGGGAGCAGTTCTTC; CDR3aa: CSVEHTSAREQFF
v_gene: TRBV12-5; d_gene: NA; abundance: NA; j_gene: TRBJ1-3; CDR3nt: TGTGCTAGTGGTTTGGTACGGAGCAACTCAGTATCGAGCCCCTCTGGAAACACCATATATTTT; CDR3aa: CASGLVRSNSVSSPSGNTIYF
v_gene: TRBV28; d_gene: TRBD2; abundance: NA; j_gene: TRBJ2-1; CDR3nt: TGTGCCAGCAGTACCCGGACTAGCGGGACCTACAATGAGCAGTTCTTC; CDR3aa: CASSTRTSGTYNEQFF
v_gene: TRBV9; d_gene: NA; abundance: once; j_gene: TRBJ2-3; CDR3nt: TGTGCCAGCAGCCCACTCCTAGCGCCCACAGATACGCAGTATTTT; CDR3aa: CASSPLLAPTDTQYF
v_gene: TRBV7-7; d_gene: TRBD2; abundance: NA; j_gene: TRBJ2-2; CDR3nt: TGTGCTAGCAGCTTAGTAGCGGGAGGTGAAAGCGGGGAGCTGTTTTTT; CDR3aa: CASSLVAGGESGELFF
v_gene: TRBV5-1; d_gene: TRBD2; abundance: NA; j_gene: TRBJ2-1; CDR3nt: TGCGCCAGCAGCTTGGGAGGGACTAGCGGGTTGGTTGAGCAGTTCTTC; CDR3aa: CASSLGGTSGLVEQFF
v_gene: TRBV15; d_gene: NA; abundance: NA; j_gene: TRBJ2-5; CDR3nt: TGTGCCACCAGCAGAGGACCTCGAGGGGGGGCCCAGTACTTC; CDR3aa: CATSRGPRGGAQYF
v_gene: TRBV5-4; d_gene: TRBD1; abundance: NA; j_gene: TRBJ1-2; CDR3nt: TGTGCCAGCAGCTTGGAAACAGGGGGCAACTATGGCTACACCTTC; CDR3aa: CASSLETGGNYGYTF
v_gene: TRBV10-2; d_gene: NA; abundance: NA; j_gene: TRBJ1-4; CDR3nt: TGCGCCTGCTTAGATTTACAGATGGGTAATGAAAAACTGTTTTTT; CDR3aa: CACLDLQMGNEKLFF
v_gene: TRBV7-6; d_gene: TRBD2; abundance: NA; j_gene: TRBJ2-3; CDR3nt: TGTGCCAGCAGCTTAACGAGGACTAGCGCCTATCGAGGGCAGTATTTT; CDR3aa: CASSLTRTSAYRGQYF
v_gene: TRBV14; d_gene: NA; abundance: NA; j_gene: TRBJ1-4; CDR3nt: TGTGCCAGCACCCCAAATGAAAAACTGTTTTTT; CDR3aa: CASTPNEKLFF
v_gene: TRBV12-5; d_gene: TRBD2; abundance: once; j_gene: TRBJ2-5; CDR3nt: TGTGCTAGTGGCGTGGGACTAGCGGGGGGGCCCCCCGAGACCCAGTACTTC; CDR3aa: CASGVGLAGGPPETQYF